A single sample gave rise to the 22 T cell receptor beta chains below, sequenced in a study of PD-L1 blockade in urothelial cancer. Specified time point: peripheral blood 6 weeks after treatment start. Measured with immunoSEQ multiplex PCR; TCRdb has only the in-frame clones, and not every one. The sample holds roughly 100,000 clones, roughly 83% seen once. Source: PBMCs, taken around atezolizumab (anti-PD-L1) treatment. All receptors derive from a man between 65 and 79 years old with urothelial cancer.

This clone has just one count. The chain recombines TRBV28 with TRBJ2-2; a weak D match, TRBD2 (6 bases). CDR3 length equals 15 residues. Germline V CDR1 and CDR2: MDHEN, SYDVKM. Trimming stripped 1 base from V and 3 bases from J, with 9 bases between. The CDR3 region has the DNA TGTGCCAGCAGTTTATTATCGGGGGACACCGGGGAGCTGTTTTTT. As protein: CASSLLSGDTGELFF.

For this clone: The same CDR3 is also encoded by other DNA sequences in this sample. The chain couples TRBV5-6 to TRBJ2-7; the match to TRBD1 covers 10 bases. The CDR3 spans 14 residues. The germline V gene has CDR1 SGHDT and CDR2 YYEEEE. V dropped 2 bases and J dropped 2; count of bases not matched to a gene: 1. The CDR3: CASSLGQGAYEQYF. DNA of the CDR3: TGTGCCAGCAGCTTAGGACAGGGGGCCTACGAGCAGTACTTC.

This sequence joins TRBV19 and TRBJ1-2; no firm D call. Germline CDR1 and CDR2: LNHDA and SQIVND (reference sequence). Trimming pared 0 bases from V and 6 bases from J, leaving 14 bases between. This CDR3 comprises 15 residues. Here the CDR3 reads CASSIDGEGSDGYTF. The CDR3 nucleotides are TGTGCCAGTAGTATAGATGGTGAGGGCTCCGATGGCTACACCTTC. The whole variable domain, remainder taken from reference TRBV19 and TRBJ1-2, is DGGITQSPKYLFRKEGQNVTLSCEQNLNHDAMYWYRQDPGQGLRLIYYSQIVNDFQKGDIAEGYSVSREKKESFPLTVTSAQKNPTAFYLCASSIDGEGSDGYTFGSGTRLTVV.

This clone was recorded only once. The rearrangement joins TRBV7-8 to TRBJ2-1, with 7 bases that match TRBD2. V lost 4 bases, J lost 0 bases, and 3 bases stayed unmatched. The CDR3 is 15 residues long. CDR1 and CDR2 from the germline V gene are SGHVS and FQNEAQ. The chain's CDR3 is CASSSAGSSYNEQFF. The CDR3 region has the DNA TGTGCCAGCAGCTCAGCGGGGAGCTCCTACAATGAGCAGTTCTTC.

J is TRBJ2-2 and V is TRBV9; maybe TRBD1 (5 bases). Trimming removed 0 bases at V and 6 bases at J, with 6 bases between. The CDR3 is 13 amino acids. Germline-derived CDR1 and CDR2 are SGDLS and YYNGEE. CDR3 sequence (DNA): TGTGCCAGCAGCGTAGCACAGGCCGGGGAGCTGTTTTTT. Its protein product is CASSVAQAGELFF. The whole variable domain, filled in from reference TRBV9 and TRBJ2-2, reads DSGVTQTPKHLITATGQRVTLRCSPRSGDLSVYWYQQSLDQGLQFLIQYYNGEERAKGNILERFSAQQFPDLHSELNLSSLELGDSALYFCASSVAQAGELFFGEGSRLTVL.

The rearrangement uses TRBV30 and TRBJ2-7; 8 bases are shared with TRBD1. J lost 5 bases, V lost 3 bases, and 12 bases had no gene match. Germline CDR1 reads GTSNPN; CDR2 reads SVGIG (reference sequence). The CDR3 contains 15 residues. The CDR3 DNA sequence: TGTGCCTGGAGCCCCACAACCCGGACAGGGAACGAGCAGTACTTC. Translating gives CAWSPTTRTGNEQYF.

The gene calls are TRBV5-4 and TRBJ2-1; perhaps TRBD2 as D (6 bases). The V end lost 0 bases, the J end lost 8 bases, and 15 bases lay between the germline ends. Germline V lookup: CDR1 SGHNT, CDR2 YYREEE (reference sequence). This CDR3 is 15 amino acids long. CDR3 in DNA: TGTGCCAGCAGCTTGGTCGGGGCCCGGAGGGATGAGCAGTTCTTC. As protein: CASSLVGARRDEQFF.

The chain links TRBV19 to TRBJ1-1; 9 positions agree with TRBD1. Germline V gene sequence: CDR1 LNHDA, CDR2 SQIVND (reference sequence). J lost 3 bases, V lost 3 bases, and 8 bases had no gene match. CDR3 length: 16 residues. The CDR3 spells CASSILRGTGYTEAFF. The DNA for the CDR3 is TGTGCCAGTAGTATCCTCAGGGGGACAGGGTACACTGAAGCTTTCTTT.

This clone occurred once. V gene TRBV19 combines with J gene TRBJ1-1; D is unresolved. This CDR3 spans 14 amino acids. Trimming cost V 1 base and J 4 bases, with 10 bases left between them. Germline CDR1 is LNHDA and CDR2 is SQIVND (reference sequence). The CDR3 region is CASSIGAVGTEAFF. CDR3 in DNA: TGTGCCAGTAGTATAGGGGCCGTGGGCACTGAAGCTTTCTTT.

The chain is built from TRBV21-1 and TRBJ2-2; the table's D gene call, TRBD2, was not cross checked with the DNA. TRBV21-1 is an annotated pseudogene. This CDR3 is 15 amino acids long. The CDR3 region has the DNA TGTGCCAGCAGCAAAGACGGGGGGCACACCGGGGAGCTGTTTTTT. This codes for CASSKDGGHTGELFF.

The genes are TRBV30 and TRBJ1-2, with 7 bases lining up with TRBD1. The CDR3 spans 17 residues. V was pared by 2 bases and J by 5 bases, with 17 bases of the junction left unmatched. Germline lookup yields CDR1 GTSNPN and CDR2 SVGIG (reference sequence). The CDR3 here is CAWSLEPAGGSPYGYTF. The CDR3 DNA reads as TGTGCCTGGAGTCTAGAACCGGCAGGGGGAAGCCCGTATGGCTACACCTTC.

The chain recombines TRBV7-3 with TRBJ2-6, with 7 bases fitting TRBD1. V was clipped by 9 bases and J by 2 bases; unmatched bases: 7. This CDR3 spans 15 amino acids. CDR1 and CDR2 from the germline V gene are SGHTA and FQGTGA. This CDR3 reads CASRQGKAGANVLTF. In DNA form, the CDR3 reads TGTGCCAGTAGACAGGGAAAAGCTGGGGCCAACGTCCTGACTTTC.

The CDR3 nucleotides read TGTGCCAGCAGCTTGGGGACAGGGAGTTACCAAGAGACCCAGTACTTC. Amino acids: CASSLGTGSYQETQYF. The chain links TRBV7-6 to TRBJ2-5, with 9 nucleotides matching TRBD1. The CDR3 length is 16 residues. Losses at the gene ends were 3 bases for V and 0 bases for J; bases not matched to a gene: 5. The germline gives CDR1 SGHVS, CDR2 FNYEAQ.

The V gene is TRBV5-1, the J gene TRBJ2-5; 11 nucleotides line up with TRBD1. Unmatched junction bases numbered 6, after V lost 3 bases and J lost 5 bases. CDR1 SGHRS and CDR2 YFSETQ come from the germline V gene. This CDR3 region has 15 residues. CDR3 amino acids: CASSWDRGSKETQYF. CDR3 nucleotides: TGCGCCAGCAGCTGGGACAGGGGGTCTAAGGAGACCCAGTACTTC.

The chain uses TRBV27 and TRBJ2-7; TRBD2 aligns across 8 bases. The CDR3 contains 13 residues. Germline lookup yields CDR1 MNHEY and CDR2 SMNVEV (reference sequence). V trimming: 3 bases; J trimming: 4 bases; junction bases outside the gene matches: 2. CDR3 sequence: CASSFAGGYEQYF. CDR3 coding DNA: TGTGCCAGCAGTTTTGCGGGGGGTTACGAGCAGTACTTC.

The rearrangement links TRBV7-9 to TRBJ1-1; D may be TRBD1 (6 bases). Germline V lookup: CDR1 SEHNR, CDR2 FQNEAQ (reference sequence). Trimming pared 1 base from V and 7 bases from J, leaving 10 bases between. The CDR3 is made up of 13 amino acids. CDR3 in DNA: TGTGCCAGCAGCTTAGGGGGGCAAGGTGAAGCTTTCTTT. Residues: CASSLGGQGEAFF.

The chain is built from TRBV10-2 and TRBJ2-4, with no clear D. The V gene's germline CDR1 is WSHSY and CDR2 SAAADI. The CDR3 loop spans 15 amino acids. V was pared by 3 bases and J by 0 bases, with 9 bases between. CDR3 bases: TGCGCCAGCAGTGAACTATCGCTAGCCAAAAACATTCAGTACTTC. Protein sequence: CASSELSLAKNIQYF.

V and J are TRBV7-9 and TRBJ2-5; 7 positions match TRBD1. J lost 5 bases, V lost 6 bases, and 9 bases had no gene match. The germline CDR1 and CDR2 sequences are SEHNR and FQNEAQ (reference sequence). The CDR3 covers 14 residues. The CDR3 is CASRATDRWETQYF. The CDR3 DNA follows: TGTGCCAGCAGGGCCACGGACAGGTGGGAGACCCAGTACTTC.

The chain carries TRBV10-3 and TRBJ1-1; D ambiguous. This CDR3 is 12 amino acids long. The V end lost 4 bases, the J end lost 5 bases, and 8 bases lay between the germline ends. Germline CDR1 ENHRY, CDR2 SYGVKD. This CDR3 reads CAISAGGTEAFF. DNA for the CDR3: TGTGCCATCAGTGCGGGTGGGACTGAAGCTTTCTTT.

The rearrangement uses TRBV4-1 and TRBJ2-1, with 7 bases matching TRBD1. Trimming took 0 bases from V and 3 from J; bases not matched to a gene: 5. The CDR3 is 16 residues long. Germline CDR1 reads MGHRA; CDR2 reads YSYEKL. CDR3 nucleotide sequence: TGCGCCAGCAGCCAAGATAGACAGGGTCTCTACAATGAGCAGTTCTTC. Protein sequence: CASSQDRQGLYNEQFF.

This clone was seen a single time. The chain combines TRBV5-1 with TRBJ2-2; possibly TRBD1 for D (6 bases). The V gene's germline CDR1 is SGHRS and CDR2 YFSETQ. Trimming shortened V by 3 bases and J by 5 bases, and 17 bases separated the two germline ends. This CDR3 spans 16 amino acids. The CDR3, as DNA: TGCGCCAGCAGCTGGCTGAGCGCCCAGGGGACCGGGGAGCTGTTTTTT. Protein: CASSWLSAQGTGELFF. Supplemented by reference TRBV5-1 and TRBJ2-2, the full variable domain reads KAGVTQTPRYLIKTRGQQVTLSCSPISGHRSVSWYQQTPGQGLQFLFEYFSETQRNKGNFPGRFSGRQFSNSRSEMNVSTLELGDSALYLCASSWLSAQGTGELFFGEGSRLTVL.

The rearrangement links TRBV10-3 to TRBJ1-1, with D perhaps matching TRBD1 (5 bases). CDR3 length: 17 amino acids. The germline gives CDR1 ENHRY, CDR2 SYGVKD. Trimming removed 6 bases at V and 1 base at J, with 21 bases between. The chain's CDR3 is CAISLRYLDKTNTEAFF. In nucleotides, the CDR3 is TGTGCCATCAGCCTGAGGTACTTGGACAAGACGAACACTGAAGCTTTCTTT.